This TCR beta chain came from a study of blood T cells in healthy people across ages. Across the study: About one barcoded TCR beta cDNA was captured per two T cells.

The CDR3 extends over 16 amino acids. Germline V gene data show CDR1 as PRHDT and CDR2 as FYEKMQ (reference sequence). The V and J ends lost 3 bases and 7 bases, in that order; junction bases with no gene match: 11. Broader study findings: Greater diversity and more naive CD4+ cells were seen in long-lived donors than in aged donors. TCR beta diversity per million T cells fell roughly linearly with age.

Next came a second PCR, run for about 7 to 12 cycles, which used a sample-barcoded 5' primer along with a J-beta primer mix. Each of the samples gave a minimum of 3 million paired-end reads that contained CDR3. TCRdb reprocessed the 5' RACE reads with MiXCR, giving one entry per CDR3 protein. Of 1.2 million to 1.5 million distinct CDR3 sequences detected, 55% to 75% appear once; the ten largest clones hold over 5.5%. With respect to this clonotype: Its antigen remains unidentified.

This sequence was found in a man between 18 and 35 years old in good health. The sequencing sample was made of blood. V usage is TRBV13 and J usage is TRBJ1-4, with TRBD1 identical over 7 bases. The CDR3 loop is CASSFGTVPVGEKLFF. CDR3 nucleotide sequence: TGTGCCAGCAGCTTCGGGACAGTCCCCGTAGGTGAAAAACTGTTTTTT.